This entry lists 28 T cell receptor beta chains sequenced from one sample in a study of blood T cell repertoires in COVID-19. The assay was immunoSEQ multiplex PCR, and TCRdb's table has in-frame clones only and misses some. The sample contains 200,000 to 250,000 clones, about 80% of which appear only once. The sequenced sample consisted of PBMCs or T cells enriched from blood (not recorded which). These receptors originate from a man in his sixties who had recovered from COVID-19.

This clone showed up many times. The V call is TRBV15, the J call TRBJ1-2; the match to TRBD1 covers 10 bases. The CDR3 consists of 16 residues. Germline V CDR1 and CDR2: LNHNV, YYDKDF (reference sequence). The trim removed 1 base at V and 0 bases at J, leaving 2 bases unmatched. The CDR3: CATSRAGQGANYGYTF. The CDR3 coding sequence is TGTGCCACCAGCAGAGCAGGACAGGGGGCTAACTATGGCTACACCTTC.

The chain employs TRBV4-3 and TRBJ2-1, with TRBD2 as a possible D gene (5 bases). Per the germline V gene, CDR1 is LGHNA and CDR2 is YSLEER. The CDR3 consists of 15 residues. V was trimmed by 0 bases and J by 2 bases, leaving 8 bases between them. The CDR3 DNA reads as TGCGCCAGCAGCCAAGACTACGGGGCCTACAATGAGCAGTTCTTC. It specifies CASSQDYGAYNEQFF.

V is TRBV12-5 and J is TRBJ2-2, with 10 bases that match TRBD2. With V trimmed by 6 bases and J by 5 bases, 6 bases remained unmatched. Germline assignment: CDR1 LGHNT and CDR2 FRNRAP. The CDR3 loop spans 15 amino acids. The CDR3 loop reads CASGPRTSGTGELFF. CDR3 in DNA: TGTGCTAGTGGCCCCCGGACTAGCGGTACCGGGGAGCTGTTTTTT.

The J gene is TRBJ2-2, the V gene TRBV6-5; 7 positions agree with TRBD1. Trimming removed 4 bases from V and 6 bases from J; junction bases left unmatched: 11. The CDR3 covers 16 residues. Germline V CDR1 and CDR2: MNHEY, SVGAGI. CDR3 region: CASSFRQGDFPGELFF. DNA for the CDR3: TGTGCCAGCAGTTTCAGACAGGGAGATTTTCCCGGGGAGCTGTTTTTT.

The genes are TRBV12-3 or TRBV12-4 and TRBJ1-2; D is perhaps TRBD1 (5 bases). Trimming shortened V by 6 bases and J by 5 bases, and 7 bases separated the two germline ends. CDR3 size: 11 residues. The CDR3 DNA sequence: TGTGCCAGCAGGACAGCTTATGGCTACACCTTC. It translates to CASRTAYGYTF.

The V and J genes are TRBV18 and TRBJ2-1; 9 positions agree with TRBD2. There are 15 residues in the CDR3. Trimming at V came to 3 bases and at J to 4 bases, leaving 4 bases not matched to a gene. Germline V gene data show CDR1 as KGHSH and CDR2 as LQKENI. CDR3 nucleotide sequence: TGTGCCAGCTCACCGAGCGGGGGGCCTTACAATGAGCAGTTCTTC. It encodes CASSPSGGPYNEQFF.

This clone was picked up a small number of times. The chain uses TRBV24-1 and TRBJ1-1; D uncertain. CDR3 length equals 13 residues. Germline V gene lookup returns CDR1 KGHDR and CDR2 SFDVKD. V lost 5 bases, J lost 0 bases, and 6 bases lay in between. The CDR3 is CATSVLLNTEAFF. CDR3 coding DNA: TGTGCCACCAGTGTCCTTTTGAACACTGAAGCTTTCTTT.

This clone was counted a few times. The chain employs TRBV11-3 and TRBJ1-4; tentatively, D is TRBD1 (5 bases). Germline-derived CDR1 and CDR2 are SGHNT and YENEEA. With 9 bases removed from V and 6 bases from J, the gap between germline ends came to 14 bases. CDR3 length: 13 residues. The CDR3 nucleotides read TGTGCCAGTTCCCGGGACTCGGATGAAAAACTGTTTTTT. The encoded protein is CASSRDSDEKLFF.

The chain uses TRBV18 and TRBJ2-5; 8 bases agree with TRBD1. The CDR3 is made up of 16 amino acids. Looked up from germline, CDR1 is KGHSH and CDR2 is LQKENI. V shed 0 bases and J 3 bases; nucleotides not matched to a gene: 6. Written as DNA, the CDR3 is TGTGCCAGCTCACCACCGTGGACAGGGTCCGAAGAGACCCAGTACTTC. Its protein product is CASSPPWTGSEETQYF. Looking up the rest from reference TRBV18 and TRBJ2-5 gives the full variable domain: NAGVMQNPRHLVRRRGQEARLRCSPMKGHSHVYWYRQLPEEGLKFMVYLQKENIIDESGMPKERFSAEFPKEGPSILRIQQVVRGDSAAYFCASSPPWTGSEETQYFGPGTRLLVL.

V gene TRBV9 combines with J gene TRBJ2-3; 10 bases line up with TRBD2. There are 16 residues in the CDR3. V lost 3 bases, J lost 3 bases, and 7 bases stayed unmatched. Looked up from germline, CDR1 is SGDLS and CDR2 is YYNGEE. The CDR3 loop reads CASSAERGGRTDTQYF. The CDR3 nucleotides are TGTGCCAGCAGCGCTGAGCGGGGGGGCCGGACAGATACGCAGTATTTT.

V usage is TRBV2 and J usage is TRBJ2-3; D is perhaps TRBD2 (6 bases). This CDR3 has 13 residues. Trimming stripped 0 bases from V and 8 bases from J, with 9 bases between. Germline-derived CDR1 and CDR2 are SNHLY and FYNNEI. CDR3: CASSEASGVTQYF. CDR3 DNA sequence: TGTGCCAGCAGTGAAGCGTCGGGGGTTACGCAGTATTTT.

The V and J genes are TRBV28 and TRBJ1-5; 7 bases are shared with TRBD1. V shed 3 bases and J 3 bases; nucleotides not matched to a gene: 5. The CDR3 is 15 residues long. Germline V CDR1 and CDR2: MDHEN, SYDVKM. The CDR3 DNA reads TGTGCCAGCAGTTTCCGGGACAGCCTCAATCAGCCCCAGCATTTT. It translates to CASSFRDSLNQPQHF.

This clone was counted between two and nine times. The chain carries TRBV30 and TRBJ2-7; 7 bases agree with TRBD1. Germline CDR1 GTSNPN, CDR2 SVGIG (reference sequence). The trim removed 6 bases at V and 1 base at J, leaving 9 bases unmatched. This CDR3 has 14 amino acids. The CDR3 loop reads CACPRQGFSYEQYF. The CDR3 nucleotides are TGTGCCTGTCCGAGACAGGGATTTTCCTACGAGCAGTACTTC.

The rearrangement links TRBV6-2 or TRBV6-3 to TRBJ2-7, with TRBD1 as a possible D gene (5 bases). The CDR3 covers 16 residues. Per the germline V gene, CDR1 is MNHEY and CDR2 is SVGEGT. Deletions cut 0 bases from V and 6 bases from J, with 18 bases between. Here the CDR3 reads CASSYSTAGSRSEQYF. In DNA, the CDR3 is TGTGCCAGCAGTTACTCGACGGCAGGGTCGCGATCCGAGCAGTACTTC.

The chain links TRBV14 to TRBJ2-1; no firm D call. Per the germline V gene, CDR1 is SGHDN and CDR2 is FVKESK. Trimming took off 1 base at V and 4 bases at J, with 8 bases between the two ends. This CDR3 has 14 amino acids. The CDR3 bases are TGTGCCAGCAGCCAAGTAAGCCGGTACAATGAGCAGTTCTTC. This encodes CASSQVSRYNEQFF. Variable domain in full (rest from reference TRBV14 and TRBJ2-1): EAGVTQFPSHSVIEKGQTVTLRCDPISGHDNLYWYRRVMGKEIKFLLHFVKESKQDESGMPNNRFLAERTGGTYSTLKVQPAELEDSGVYFCASSQVSRYNEQFFGPGTRLTVL.

This clone was counted a few times. CDR3 amino acids: CASSFTGAETQYF. The CDR3 bases are TGTGCCAGCAGCTTTACAGGGGCCGAGACCCAGTACTTC. The chain recombines TRBV7-2 with TRBJ2-5; 7 nucleotides agree with TRBD1. CDR3 length equals 13 residues. Trimming cost V 3 bases and J 5 bases; bases outside gene matches: 3. The germline V gene encodes CDR1 SGHTA and CDR2 FQGNSA.

For this clone: Different DNA sequences within this sample yield the same CDR3. J is TRBJ1-1 and V is TRBV11-2, with D perhaps TRBD1 (5 bases). CDR3 length: 11 amino acids. V lost 2 bases and J lost 8, with 6 bases in between. Germline CDR1 reads SGHAT; CDR2 reads FQNNGV. The CDR3 here is CASSLQGEAFF. The CDR3 nucleotides are TGTGCCAGCAGCTTACAGGGAGAAGCTTTCTTT.

The rearrangement links TRBV11-3 to TRBJ2-5, with 15 bases identical to TRBD2. Germline V gene data show CDR1 as SGHNT and CDR2 as YENEEA. CDR3 size: 17 residues. V trimming: 4 bases; J trimming: 5 bases; junction bases outside the gene matches: 8. The CDR3 DNA reads as TGTGCCAGCAGCTCCGGGACTAGCGGGGGGATATTTGAGACCCAGTACTTC. This codes for CASSSGTSGGIFETQYF.

The chain carries TRBV5-1 and TRBJ2-3; TRBD2 aligns across 16 bases. The V gene end was trimmed by 2 bases and the J gene end by 4 bases; junction bases not matched to a gene: 4. The V gene's germline CDR1 is SGHRS and CDR2 YFSETQ. There are 17 residues in the CDR3. In nucleotides, the CDR3 is TGCGCCAGCAGCTTCGGGACTAGCGGGGGGGTTTCAGATACGCAGTATTTT. This translates into CASSFGTSGGVSDTQYF.

V usage is TRBV7-9 and J usage is TRBJ1-3; D gene unclear. The germline V and J ends were trimmed by 1 base and 0 bases, with 19 bases remaining between them. Germline CDR1 reads SEHNR; CDR2 reads FQNEAQ (reference sequence). The CDR3 runs 19 residues. CDR3 nucleotides: TGTGCCAGCAGCTTAGGTTTGGCAGGCCGAATCATCTCTGGAAACACCATATATTTT. Its translation: CASSLGLAGRIISGNTIYF.

The chain links TRBV12-3 or TRBV12-4 to TRBJ2-7, with a tentative D call TRBD1 (7 bases). V lost 4 bases, J lost 6 bases, and 13 bases lay in between. The length of the CDR3 is 13 residues. In nucleotides, the CDR3 is TGTGCCAGCAGTTCCGGTCAGGGGGGCGAGCAGTACTTC. This encodes CASSSGQGGEQYF.

The genes are TRBV6-2 or TRBV6-3 and TRBJ2-1; 8 bases agree with TRBD2. Germline CDR1 reads MNHEY; CDR2 reads SVGEGT. The CDR3 runs 16 residues. V lost 4 bases, J lost 3 bases, and 8 bases stayed unmatched. In DNA, the CDR3 is TGTGCCAGCAGTTGGATGGGCCTAGCGGGCTACAATGAGCAGTTCTTC. This encodes CASSWMGLAGYNEQFF.

The CDR3, as DNA: TGTGCCAGCAGCGAAGGGGGGGCAATAGATACGCAGTATTTT. This translates into CASSEGGAIDTQYF. The chain couples TRBV7-9 to TRBJ2-3, with D possibly matching TRBD2 (7 bases). Per germline, CDR1 SEHNR and CDR2 FQNEAQ (reference sequence). This CDR3 is built from 14 residues. Trimming pared 5 bases from V and 5 bases from J, leaving 14 bases between.

The rearrangement uses TRBV2 and TRBJ1-1, with 7 bases matching TRBD1. The ends lost 5 bases at V and 5 bases at J; junction bases unmatched: 5. The CDR3 contains 13 residues. The germline V gene encodes CDR1 SNHLY and CDR2 FYNNEI. In DNA form, the CDR3 reads TGTGCCAGCAGTCTCGACAGGGAGACTGAAGCTTTCTTT. Translating it yields CASSLDRETEAFF.

This chain uses TRBV24-1 with TRBJ2-7; D perhaps matches TRBD1 (5 bases). V lost 4 bases and J 3 bases, leaving 21 bases between the germline ends. CDR1 KGHDR and CDR2 SFDVKD come from the germline V gene. The CDR3 is made up of 17 amino acids. The CDR3 DNA is TGTGCCACCAGTGACCAACTCTTGACAGTAAAAATCTACGAGCAGTACTTC. The encoded protein is CATSDQLLTVKIYEQYF.

The chain employs TRBV9 and TRBJ2-3; D not resolved. Germline loops: CDR1 SGDLS, CDR2 YYNGEE. V dropped 1 base and J dropped 4 bases, with 10 bases sitting between them. This CDR3 contains 14 residues. The CDR3 region has the DNA TGTGCCAGCAGCGTATCGGTTACTGCAGATACGCAGTATTTT. Translated, it gives CASSVSVTADTQYF.

This chain uses TRBV19 with TRBJ1-3; 7 bases agree with TRBD1. The germline CDR1 and CDR2 sequences are LNHDA and SQIVND (reference sequence). V trimming: 2 bases; J trimming: 1 base; junction bases outside the gene matches: 2. This CDR3 spans 15 amino acids. The CDR3 DNA sequence: TGTGCCAGTAGTATAAACAGGGGATCTGGAAACACCATATATTTT. The encoded protein is CASSINRGSGNTIYF.

The chain carries TRBV4-2 and TRBJ2-5; TRBD2 might be the D (6 bases). The CDR3 has 15 residues. Looked up from germline, CDR1 is LGHNA and CDR2 is YNFKEQ. V was clipped by 0 bases and J by 7 bases, with 15 bases between them. For the CDR3, the DNA is TGTGCCAGCAGCCAAGATAGCGGAACACGGGCGACCCAGTACTTC. This gives the protein CASSQDSGTRATQYF.